This T cell receptor (beta chain) comes out of a study of T-cell reconstitution after alpha-beta-depleted transplantation in children. Preparation of the TCRbeta library involved a method that used unique molecular identifiers. MiXCR, run by TCRdb on the PCR reads, gives a single entry per CDR3 protein. The sample contains about 610,000 distinct CDR3 sequences, about 10% of which appear only once. Sequenced here: PBMCs from the stem cell graft donor, sampled from the stem cell graft. This TCR was sampled from a human donor who donated a stem cell graft to a child with acute myeloid leukemia.

This CDR3 is CSAAGLAGAGRETQYF. The CDR3, as DNA: TGCAGTGCCGCCGGACTAGCGGGAGCAGGTCGAGAGACCCAGTACTTC. The rearrangement joins TRBV20-1 to TRBJ2-5; TRBD2 aligns across 13 bases. J lost 4 bases, V lost 6 bases, and 11 bases had no gene match. Germline V gives CDR1 DFQATT, CDR2 SNEGSKA (reference sequence). The CDR3 spans 16 residues.